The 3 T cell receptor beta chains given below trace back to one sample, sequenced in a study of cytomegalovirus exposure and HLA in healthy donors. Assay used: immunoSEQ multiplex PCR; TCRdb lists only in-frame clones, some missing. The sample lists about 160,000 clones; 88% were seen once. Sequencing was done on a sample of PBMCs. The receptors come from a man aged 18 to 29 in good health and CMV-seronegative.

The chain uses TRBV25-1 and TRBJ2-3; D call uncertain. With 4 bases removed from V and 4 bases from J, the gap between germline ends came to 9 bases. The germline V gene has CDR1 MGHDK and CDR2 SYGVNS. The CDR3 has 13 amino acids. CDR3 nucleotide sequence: TGTGCCAGCAGTGGCAATTCGGCAGATACGCAGTATTTT. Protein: CASSGNSADTQYF. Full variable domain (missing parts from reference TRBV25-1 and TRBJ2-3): EADIYQTPRYLVIGTGKKITLECSQTMGHDKMYWYQQDPGMELHLIHYSYGVNSTEKGDLSSESTVSRIRTEHFPLTLESARPSHTSQYLCASSGNSADTQYFGPGTRLTVL.

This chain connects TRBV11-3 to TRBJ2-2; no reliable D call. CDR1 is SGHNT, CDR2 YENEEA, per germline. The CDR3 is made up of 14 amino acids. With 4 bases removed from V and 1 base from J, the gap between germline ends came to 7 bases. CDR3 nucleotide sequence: TGTGCCAGCAGCTCGAGATTGAACACCGGGGAGCTGTTTTTT. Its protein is CASSSRLNTGELFF.

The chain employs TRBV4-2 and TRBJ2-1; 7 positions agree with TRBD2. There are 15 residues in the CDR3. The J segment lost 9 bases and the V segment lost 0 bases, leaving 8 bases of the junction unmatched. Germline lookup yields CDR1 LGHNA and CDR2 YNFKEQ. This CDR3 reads CASSQEERDLGEQFF. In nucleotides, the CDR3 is TGTGCCAGCAGCCAAGAGGAGCGGGACCTTGGTGAGCAGTTCTTC.